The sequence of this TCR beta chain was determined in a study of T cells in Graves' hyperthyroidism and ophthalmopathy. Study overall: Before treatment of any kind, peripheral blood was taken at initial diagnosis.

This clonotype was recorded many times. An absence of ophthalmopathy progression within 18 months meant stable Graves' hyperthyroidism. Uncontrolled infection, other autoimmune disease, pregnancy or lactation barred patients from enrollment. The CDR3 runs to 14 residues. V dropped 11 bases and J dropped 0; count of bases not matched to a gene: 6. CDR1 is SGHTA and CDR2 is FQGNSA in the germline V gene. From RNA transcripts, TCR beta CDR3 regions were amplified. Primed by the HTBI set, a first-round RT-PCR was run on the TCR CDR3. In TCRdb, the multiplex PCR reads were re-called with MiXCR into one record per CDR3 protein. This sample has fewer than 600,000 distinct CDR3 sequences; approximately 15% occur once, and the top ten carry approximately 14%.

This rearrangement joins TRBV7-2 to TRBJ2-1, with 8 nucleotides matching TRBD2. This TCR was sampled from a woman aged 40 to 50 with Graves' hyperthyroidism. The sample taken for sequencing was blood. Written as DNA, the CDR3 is TGTGCCGTATTAAGCGGGAGCTCCTACAATGAGCAGTTCTTC. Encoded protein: CAVLSGSSYNEQFF. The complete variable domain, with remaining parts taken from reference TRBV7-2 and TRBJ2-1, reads GAGVSQSPSNKVTEKGKDVELRCDPISGHTALYWYRQSLGQGLEFLIYFQGNSAPDKSGLPSDRFSAERTGGSVSTLTIQRTQQEDSAVYLCAVLSGSSYNEQFFGPGTRLTVL.